Described below is a single TCR beta chain sequence and its context. Its target is unknown. The PCR employed 60 Vbeta primers together with 13 Jbeta primers. The table came from immunoSEQ multiplex PCR; TCRdb's copy has only in-frame clones and leaves some out. The sample consists of around 200,000 clones, about 80% of them appearing once. V was pared by 2 bases and J by 6 bases, with 12 bases of the junction left unmatched. The CDR3 sequence is 17 residues long. The V gene's germline CDR1 is SGHKS and CDR2 YYEKEE (reference sequence). This sample is drawn from a study of cytomegalovirus exposure and HLA in healthy donors. Study-wide results and limits: In vitro data verified a few CMV-associated chains as specific for CMV antigens.

The rearrangement links TRBV5-5 to TRBJ2-2, with TRBD1 matching over 8 bases. Source material: PBMCs. This receptor was obtained from a male donor in good health and CMV-seronegative. The CDR3 here is CASSFWDWTGRSGELFF. The CDR3 DNA sequence: TGTGCCAGCAGCTTCTGGGATTGGACAGGGCGTTCCGGGGAGCTGTTTTTT. The full variable domain, rest sourced from reference TRBV5-5 and TRBJ2-2, is DAGVTQSPTHLIKTRGQQVTLRCSPISGHKSVSWYQQVLGQGPQFIFQYYEKEERGRGNFPDRFSARQFPNYSSELNVNALLLGDSALYLCASSFWDWTGRSGELFFGEGSRLTVL.